The T cell receptor beta chain under discussion was sequenced for a study of beta chain features in type 1 diabetes (dated by TCRdb to between 2018 and 2020). About the investigation overall: No differences in mean age, gender distribution, total cell number or subset yield were found between patients and healthy donors. A total of about 100,000,000 sorted cells were examined across all samples, and RNA yield correlated strongly with the number of cells per subset. In the study, recently diagnosed type 1 diabetes patients and matched healthy donors were compared on the TCRB repertoires of their sorted circulating CD4+ T cell subsets. Naive and central memory subsets were obtained from all 30 or so donors, but regulatory and stem cell-like memory subsets were isolated from only 8 patients and 8 healthy donors. Study-wide findings and limitations: Because cDNA rather than genomic DNA was sequenced, highly expressing activated cells could have been over-represented, although no difference in activation and CD3 levels was found between groups. PCR might favor shorter templates, but patient and control samples were amplified and corrected together, so any skew would affect both groups equally. At VDJ recombination sites, type 1 diabetes patients had fewer insertions and more deleted nucleotides, which implies abnormalities in thymic rearrangement. Because small numbers of individuals were included in the HLA sub-analyses, any influence of HLA type on TCRB rearrangement was left unresolved. The naive, central memory and regulatory TCRB repertoires appeared to resemble one another more closely among patients than among healthy donors. Type 1 diabetes patients showed a moderate but significant shortening of TCRB CDR3 length in all four CD4+ subsets.

In the case of this clone: What antigen it recognizes has not been identified. No quality values exist for individual bases; no much larger clone is one base distant.

Each donor gave one peripheral blood draw, averaging approximately 120 mL, which was collected into heparinised tubes. A BD FACSAria II and a panel including CD45RO, CCR7, CD25, CD127, CD95 and CD27 were used to sort naive, central memory, regulatory and stem cell-like memory CD4+ T cells. All sorted populations exceeded 98% purity. PBMCs were isolated right away by Lymphoprep density gradient centrifugation and were stained directly, without culture. Samples were stained and sorted in pairs, with one healthy donor and one patient per experiment, so that batch effects were minimized. Trimmed from V: 4 bases; trimmed from J: 3 bases; junction bases lacking a gene match: 5. The CDR3 goes from the cysteine to the phenylalanine over 15 residues. Kept here is only the CDR3 DNA, which spans 45 bases and is read in frame from base 1. Based on the germline V gene, the CDR1 and CDR2 sequences are MGHDK and SYGVNS.

All of the isolated RNA was reverse transcribed with the High Capacity cDNA Reverse Transcription Kit, so expressed TCRB transcripts were sequenced. Deep immunoSEQ sequencing was applied to naive, central memory and regulatory T cell samples, giving an average of about 3.6 million total reads per sample. Sorted cells were lysed in RLT buffer and RNA was extracted with DNase-treated RNeasy Micro or Mini kits, depending on cell number. To prevent cross-contamination, each cell subset was processed individually, whereas patient and healthy donor samples were processed jointly. TCRB sequences were amplified from cDNA with the immunoSEQ multiplex PCR, producing 87-bp fragments spanning the CDR3 region. Sequencing of the amplicons was done on the Illumina HiSeq platform. The authors' analysis ran thus. Synthetic template baselines were used to correct PCR bias computationally, reads within Hamming distance 2 were collapsed together, and singletons that could not be merged were discarded. Reads were aligned to IMGT to assign V, D and J genes, CDR3 length, and insertions or deletions at six rearrangement sites. Within each subset, clonotype counts were normalized to sorted cell number, after which true diversity and Gini coefficients were computed with the tcR R package. The overlap coefficient, calculated on TCRB nucleotide sequences, was used to quantify repertoire sharing. Drawn from immuneACCESS, this table holds only the in-frame rearrangements with V and J called that TCRdb kept. Clones are partly lost; checked studies trace under half to an unresolved V gene and leave the rest unexplained. V and J calls and clone size are those listed in that table; D and trimming were worked out from the DNA. This sample lists under 300,000 clones; roughly 8% were detected once. The top ten hold roughly 1% of the sample.

The source of this sequence is a woman aged 18-29 years in good health. The sequence is built from TRBV25-1 and TRBJ2-7; TRBD2 lines up with 11 middle nucleotides. The sample consisted of central memory CD4+ T cells from blood. The CDR3 is CASSARLAGCYEQYF. The nucleotides are TGTGCCAGCAGTGCTCGACTAGCGGGATGCTACGAGCAGTACTTC.